This T cell receptor (beta chain) stems from a study of Graves' ophthalmopathy and Graves' hyperthyroidism. This clonotype was counted at least ten times. The junction had 13 bases not matched to a gene; V was cut back by 5 bases and J by 4 bases. The CDR3 is 16 amino acids. The authors amplified TCR beta CDR3 regions, and they did so from RNA transcripts for repertoire sequencing. HTBI-primed RT-PCR formed the first round, and a multiplex PCR formed the second. MiXCR, run by TCRdb on the multiplex PCR reads, gives a single entry per CDR3 protein. Of some 410,000 distinct CDR3 sequences detected, 20% to 25% appear once; the ten largest clones hold 2.5% to 3%.

This clonotype was sampled from a young woman with stable Graves' hyperthyroidism. The sample was peripheral blood. The chain uses TRBV12-3 or TRBV12-4 and TRBJ2-5, with TRBD2 matching 7 bases. In DNA, the CDR3 is TGTGCCAGCAGTCCCTTTATCCGCGGGAGTGGAGAGACCCAGTACTTC. Protein sequence: CASSPFIRGSGETQYF.